The clone carrying this T cell receptor beta chain was seen a handful of times. Its antigen remains unidentified. During its preparation, the TCRbeta library received unique molecular identifiers. TCRdb recomputed calls from the PCR reads with MiXCR, one row per CDR3 protein. The sample lists fewer than 550,000 distinct CDR3 sequences, about an eighth occurring once. The data were obtained in a study of T-cell reconstitution after alpha-beta-depleted transplantation in children. The study, taken as a whole, reports: Reportedly, alpha-beta T cells present about two months post-transplant originated from several hundred expanded clones of graft origin. Hyperexpanded clones declined; after one year, newly produced T cells mostly supplied diversity.

The source material was PBMCs, mostly from graft donor cells, sampled 180 days after TCRalphabeta/CD19-depleted stem cell transplant. The sequence was collected from a female patient aged 2-10 years who had a stem cell transplant for aplastic anemia, so the T cells may come from the graft donor.

This chain's CDR3 is CASSKWTGVYEEQYV. CDR3 nucleotide sequence: TGTGCCAGCAGCAAATGGACAGGAGTCTACGAGGAGCAGTACGTC. The V and J genes are TRBV7-8 and TRBJ2-7; 7 nucleotides match TRBD1. Germline CDR1 SGHVS, CDR2 FQNEAQ. The CDR3 length is 15 residues. V was clipped by 5 bases and J by 7 bases; unmatched bases: 14.